The 11 T cell receptor delta chains given below trace back to one sample, sequenced in a study of Vδ1+ human thymocytes. Extracted RNA was reverse transcribed into cDNA. The CDR3 regions were amplified by multiplex PCR from V-gene primers to a constant-region primer. TCRdb reprocessed the multiplex PCR reads using CATT. Among tens of thousands of delta-chain clones, 25% to 35% were seen once, and the ten largest hold roughly 1.5%. Overall study findings and caveats: Thymic TRG and TRD repertoires appeared highly polyclonal.

The antigens these receptors bind are not known. Sequenced sample: Vdelta1+ gamma-delta thymocytes from the thymus. Documented subset: FACS-sorted CD3+ TCRalphabeta- TCRVdelta1+ TCRVdelta2- thymocytes. The receptors stem from a boy under two years old who had congenital heart surgery.

V gene TRDV1 combines with J gene TRDJ1; 7 nucleotides agree with TRDD3. V was clipped by 3 bases and J by 0 bases; unmatched bases: 22. The CDR3 spans 21 residues. In germline, CDR1 is TSWWSYY, CDR2 QGS. Here the CDR3 DNA reads TGTGCTCTTGGGGAGCCCCGAGTCCTGGGGGCCCTGGTGACCCACACCGATAAACTCATCTTT. Translated, it gives CALGEPRVLGALVTHTDKLIF.

This clone has only a few counts. The same CDR3 is also encoded by other DNA sequences in this sample. The V and J genes are TRDV1 and TRDJ1, with 7 bases lining up with TRDD3. This CDR3 has 17 residues. V lost 1 base and J lost 0; bases outside the gene matches: 8. Germline assignment: CDR1 TSWWSYY and CDR2 QGS. CDR3 amino acids: CALGERRIRGYTDKLIF. CDR3 bases: TGTGCTCTTGGGGAACGGAGGATACGCGGGTACACCGATAAACTCATCTTT.

The chain has TRDV1 and TRDJ1; tentatively, D is TRDD3 (6 bases). Germline lookup yields CDR1 TSWWSYY and CDR2 QGS. V lost 1 base and J 3 bases, leaving 24 bases between the germline ends. The CDR3 extends over 19 amino acids. Here the CDR3 DNA reads TGTGCTCTTGGGGAACGATACGGGATCTCTCTTCCCTTGGCCGATAAACTCATCTTT. Its protein is CALGERYGISLPLADKLIF.

This clone was recorded once. One base away lies a much larger clone, so this may be a sequencing read error. This rearrangement joins TRDV2 to TRDJ3; TRDD3 aligns across 13 bases. Looked up from germline, CDR1 is GEAIGNYY and CDR2 is EKD. The length of the CDR3 is 25 residues. CDR3 sequence (DNA): TGTGCCTGTGACACCTACTGGGGGATACGCCACTCGAAGGCGAAGGTCTCCTGGGGCACCCGACAGATGTTTTTC. It is translated as CACDTYWGIRHSKAKVSWGTRQMFF.

In its sample, this clone was seen once. It is likely a read error: a sequence one base away is far more abundant. The genes are TRDV2 and TRDJ3; no clear D. Germline assignment: CDR1 GEAIGNYY and CDR2 EKD. The CDR3 runs to 14 residues. This chain's CDR3 is CASNRSRDTRQMFF. CDR3 DNA sequence: TGTGCCTCCAACCGCTCCCGGGACACCCGACAGATGTTTTTC.

This clone was counted many times. This chain connects TRDV1 to TRDJ1; TRDD3 matches 8 bases. The CDR3 length is 19 residues. Trimming cost V 0 bases and J 0 bases; bases outside gene matches: 12. CDR1 TSWWSYY and CDR2 QGS come from the germline V gene. The CDR3 nucleotides are TGTGCTCTTGGGGAACTACCCTACTGGGATACGAGGAACACCGATAAACTCATCTTT. Its protein is CALGELPYWDTRNTDKLIF.

The rearrangement uses TRDV1 and TRDJ2; D gene ambiguous. This CDR3 comprises 20 residues. Per germline, CDR1 TSWWSYY and CDR2 QGS. V gave up 2 bases and J gave up 6 bases, with 28 bases separating them. The CDR3 sequence: CALGETGPLKCGRKAAQLFF. The CDR3 nucleotides read TGTGCTCTTGGGGAAACCGGACCGCTAAAGTGCGGCCGAAAGGCAGCACAACTCTTCTTT.

About this clone itself: A clone one base away is much larger, so this may be a read error. V usage is TRDV1 and J usage is TRDJ1; possibly TRDD2 for D (5 bases). This CDR3 contains 17 residues. V dropped 2 bases and J dropped 3 bases, with 19 bases sitting between them. CDR1 is TSWWSYY, CDR2 QGS, per germline. CDR3 coding DNA: TGTGCTCTTGGGGAATTAGTCTTTCCCTACGGGGCCGATAAACTCATCTTT. It encodes CALGELVFPYGADKLIF.

This clone was seen many times. Additional DNA sequences in this sample encode the identical CDR3. This rearrangement joins TRDV1 to TRDJ1, with no clear D. CDR3 size: 21 residues. Deletions cut 3 bases from V and 1 base from J, with 30 bases between. CDR1 is TSWWSYY and CDR2 is QGS in the germline V gene. CDR3 sequence reads: CALGDTPLPPGSPAATDKLIF. DNA of the CDR3: TGTGCTCTTGGGGATACACCTCTACCTCCCGGGTCTCCTGCTGCCACCGATAAACTCATCTTT.

This clone has a handful of counts. This chain joins TRDV1 and TRDJ1; possible D gene TRDD3, 5 bases. V was trimmed by 0 bases and J by 2 bases, leaving 28 bases between them. CDR3 length: 21 residues. Germline V CDR1 and CDR2: TSWWSYY, QGS. The DNA of the CDR3 is TGTGCTCTTGGGGAACTTAACCCTCGGGTGGATAAGGTAGTAAAGACCGATAAACTCATCTTT. Translated: CALGELNPRVDKVVKTDKLIF.

J is TRDJ1 and V is TRDV1, with 9 nucleotides matching TRDD3. Germline trimming cut 4 bases from V and 0 bases from J; bases unmatched to any gene: 36. This CDR3 has 26 amino acids. The germline gives CDR1 TSWWSYY, CDR2 QGS. CDR3 in amino acids: CALGVPRPSQNPTGGRRDFYTDKLIF. The CDR3 coding sequence is TGTGCTCTTGGGGTCCCGAGACCCTCCCAAAACCCAACTGGGGGACGGCGGGACTTTTACACCGATAAACTCATCTTT.